This entry is about one T cell receptor beta chain. The data stem from a study of CD8 T cells in Susac syndrome. The germline V gene encodes CDR1 DFQATT and CDR2 SNEGSKA (reference sequence). The CDR3 length is 15 residues. V lost 6 bases, J lost 5 bases, and 20 bases lay in between. The RNA input was about 0.45 to 1 ug, and it was reverse transcribed with random hexamers. Via MiXCR, TCRdb re-called the immunoSEQ multiplex PCR reads, giving one row per CDR3 protein. The sample yields about 180,000 distinct CDR3 sequences, 85% to 95% seen once. Isolation of CD8+ and CD4+ T cells was performed negatively, whereas enrichment of TEMRA cells was done by FACS.

The chain links TRBV20-1 to TRBJ2-1, with a weak D call TRBD2 (5 bases). The receptor was isolated from a human donor with Susac syndrome. Sequencing used CD4+ T cells from PBMCs. The CDR3 reads CSAPNVGLADNEQFF. CDR3 nucleotides: TGCAGTGCCCCCAATGTCGGCCTAGCCGACAATGAGCAGTTCTTC.